The T cell receptor beta chain described here comes from a study of T cells in Graves' hyperthyroidism and ophthalmopathy. RNA transcripts yielded amplified TCR beta CDR3 regions. The study used the HTBI primer set for a first-round RT-PCR of the TCR CDR3. MiXCR, run by TCRdb on the multiplex PCR reads, gives a single entry per CDR3 protein. The table includes a few hundred thousand distinct CDR3 sequences, 22% detected once. This clonotype has more than one count but fewer than ten. CDR1 and CDR2 (germline): LNHDA, SQIVND (reference sequence). V gave up 6 bases and J gave up 8 bases, with 23 bases separating them. The CDR3 runs 16 residues.

J is TRBJ2-4 and V is TRBV19, with TRBD1 as a possible D gene (6 bases). Sequencing was carried out using blood. This TCR was recovered from a woman aged 70-85 years with Graves' ophthalmopathy. CDR3: CASRQGLPLRSDIQYF. The CDR3 nucleotides are TGTGCCAGTAGGCAGGGGCTTCCCCTAAGGTCGGACATTCAGTACTTC.